A selection of T cell receptor beta chains follows, all from one sample in a study of beta chain features in type 1 diabetes. Some clones are missing from TCRdb's copy, which holds only in-frame ones; the method was immunoSEQ multiplex PCR. The top ten hold under 0.02% of the sample, which has roughly 400,000 clones, roughly 16% seen once. Material: naive CD4+ T cells from blood. The receptor set was obtained from a woman under 30 in good health. Each CDR3 is given with its conserved first and last residue. Each record gives: clone size, V gene, D gene, J gene, CDR3 protein, CDR3 DNA. A D gene is named only where the DNA matches it firmly. Expanded clones are given a class, and other clones once, few, many or no size at all.

-	TRBV28	TRBD2	TRBJ2-3	CASSGTLAGGGDTQYF	TGTGCCAGCAGTGGAACCCTAGCGGGAGGTGGGGATACGCAGTATTTT
-	TRBV2	TRBD2	TRBJ2-7	CASSLAGTYEQYF	TGTGCCAGCAGCCTAGCGGGCACCTACGAGCAGTACTTC
-	TRBV14	TRBD2	TRBJ2-3	CASSQGGRATYTQYF	TGTGCCAGCAGCCAAGGCGGGAGGGCCACTTATACGCAGTATTTT
-	TRBV28	-	TRBJ1-1	CASSLIGEAFF	TGTGCCAGCAGTTTGATCGGTGAAGCTTTCTTT
-	TRBV19	TRBD1	TRBJ2-4	CASGQGNIQYF	TGTGCCAGTGGACAGGGAAACATTCAGTACTTC
-	TRBV7-3	-	TRBJ2-3	CASSRGGTVTDTQYF	TGTGCCAGCAGCCGCGGGGGGACAGTGACAGATACGCAGTATTTT
few	TRBV29-1	-	TRBJ2-2	CSVRDTLTGELFF	TGCAGCGTTCGGGACACCTTGACCGGGGAGCTGTTTTTT
-	TRBV2	TRBD2	TRBJ2-5	CASSEESSGTETQYF	TGTGCCAGCAGTGAAGAGTCTAGCGGGACCGAGACCCAGTACTTC
-	TRBV5-4	TRBD1	TRBJ1-4	CASSRRGGGSVEKLFF	TGTGCCAGCAGCCGACGAGGGGGCGGATCCGTTGAAAAACTGTTTTTT
few	TRBV18	-	TRBJ2-5	CASSPNRRETQYF	TGTGCCAGCTCACCAAACCGTCGGGAGACCCAGTACTTC
-	TRBV28	TRBD1	TRBJ1-5	CASSPGQGRNQPQHF	TGTGCCAGCAGTCCGGGACAGGGGAGAAATCAGCCCCAGCATTTT
once	TRBV28	TRBD2	TRBJ2-7	CASSPRPGGGPYEQYF	TGTGCCAGCAGTCCCCGCCCGGGGGGAGGTCCCTACGAGCAGTACTTC
few	TRBV12-5	-	TRBJ2-1	CASGSPTSTSSYNEQFF	TGTGCTAGTGGTTCGCCAACTTCTACGAGCTCCTACAATGAGCAGTTCTTC
few	TRBV28	-	TRBJ2-2	CAIGEGRLYTGELFF	TGTGCCATCGGTGAAGGGAGGCTATACACCGGGGAGCTGTTTTTT
few	TRBV15	TRBD1	TRBJ2-7	CATSRAGTVGYEQYF	TGTGCCACCAGCAGAGCCGGGACAGTGGGATACGAGCAGTACTTC
-	TRBV28	-	TRBJ1-1	CASSGGGASNTEAFF	TGTGCCAGCAGTGGGGGGGGCGCGTCGAACACTGAAGCTTTCTTT
-	TRBV18	-	TRBJ2-7	CASSPAGKRNEQYF	TGTGCCAGCTCCCCCGCCGGGAAAAGGAACGAGCAGTACTTC
few	TRBV14	TRBD2	TRBJ2-7	CASSQRGTYSYEQYF	TGTGCCAGCAGCCAGCGGGGGACTTACTCCTACGAGCAGTACTTC
few	TRBV29-1	TRBD2	TRBJ2-1	CSVEETGTRLRNEQFF	TGCAGCGTTGAAGAGACCGGGACTAGACTTCGGAATGAGCAGTTCTTC
few	TRBV5-1	TRBD2	TRBJ2-2	CASTRGAGELFF	TGCGCCAGCACTCGGGGGGCCGGGGAGCTGTTTTTT
few	TRBV4-1	TRBD2	TRBJ2-1	CASSLPGLANNEQFF	TGCGCCAGCAGCCTACCGGGACTAGCGAACAATGAGCAGTTCTTC
-	TRBV30	-	TRBJ2-7	CACPQDRNSYEQYF	TGTGCCTGCCCTCAGGACAGAAACTCCTACGAGCAGTACTTC